The 21 T cell receptor beta chains below all came from one sample that was sequenced in a study of T cells in Graves' hyperthyroidism and ophthalmopathy. RNA transcripts gave rise to amplified TCR beta CDR3 regions. The TCR CDR3 first-round RT-PCR relied on the HTBI primer set. TCRdb passed the multiplex PCR reads through MiXCR, listing each CDR3 protein once. The sample has over 350,000 distinct CDR3 sequences; roughly 18% are singletons. Input material: blood. These receptors originate from a man younger than 35 with Graves' ophthalmopathy.

V usage is TRBV6-4 and J usage is TRBJ2-3; TRBD1 or TRBD2 may be the D gene (6 bases each). Germline CDR1 MRHNA, CDR2 SNTAGT. The CDR3 totals 16 residues. Trimming took 0 bases from V and 0 from J, leaving 10 bases between them. The CDR3 is CASSDSKGGSTDTQYF. DNA for the CDR3: TGTGCCAGCAGTGACTCGAAAGGGGGGAGCACAGATACGCAGTATTTT.

The chain has TRBV19 and TRBJ1-2; 8 bases align to TRBD1. The V segment lost 10 bases and the J segment 3 bases; nucleotides outside the gene matches: 13. CDR1 and CDR2 from the germline V gene are LNHDA and SQIVND (reference sequence). The CDR3 spans 15 residues. DNA of the CDR3: TGTGCCACCTGCCCCCGGGACAGGTTTCACTATGGCTACACCTTC. Its translation: CATCPRDRFHYGYTF.

J is TRBJ1-5 and V is TRBV29-1; D is perhaps TRBD1 (5 bases). V dropped 6 bases and J dropped 6 bases, with 6 bases sitting between them. The CDR3 contains 10 residues. Germline-derived CDR1 and CDR2 are SQVTM and ANQGSEA. CDR3 residues: CSVGVQPQHF. CDR3 DNA: TGCAGCGTAGGGGTTCAGCCCCAGCATTTT.

This clonotype was seen a few times. The chain recombines TRBV27 with TRBJ1-2; no reliable D call. With 3 bases removed from V and 4 bases from J, the gap between germline ends came to 12 bases. Looked up from germline, CDR1 is MNHEY and CDR2 is SMNVEV (reference sequence). The CDR3 contains 14 residues. The CDR3 protein is CASSFRPRGYGYTF. CDR3 sequence (DNA): TGTGCCAGCAGTTTCCGCCCGCGAGGCTATGGCTACACCTTC.

This clonotype was observed a handful of times. The genes are TRBV2 and TRBJ2-3; D remains unclear. V was cut by 1 base and J by 4 bases, with 3 bases left in between. CDR1 SNHLY and CDR2 FYNNEI come from the germline V gene. This CDR3 comprises 12 residues. The CDR3 sequence is CASSEEADTQYF. The CDR3 DNA reads as TGTGCCAGCAGTGAAGAGGCAGATACGCAGTATTTT.

This rearrangement joins TRBV27 to TRBJ1-4, with D hard to call. CDR1 and CDR2 from the germline V gene are MNHEY and SMNVEV (reference sequence). CDR3 length equals 16 residues. Deletions cut 6 bases from V and 0 bases from J, with 14 bases between. This CDR3 reads CASSLISGTTNEKLFF. The CDR3 region has the DNA TGTGCCAGCAGCCTAATATCTGGAACAACTAATGAAAAACTGTTTTTT.

This clonotype was picked up one time. The chain links TRBV27 to TRBJ2-3, with a weak D call TRBD2 (7 bases). Germline V gene sequence: CDR1 MNHEY, CDR2 SMNVEV (reference sequence). The V and J ends lost 5 bases and 2 bases respectively, with 20 bases between them. This CDR3 is 17 amino acids long. CDR3 nucleotides: TGTGCCAGCAGTATCTCCCTCGGGGGGCTAAACACAGATACGCAGTATTTT. This codes for CASSISLGGLNTDTQYF.

This clonotype was picked up many times. V and J are TRBV6-7 and TRBJ1-4, with no clear D. TRBV6-7 is an open reading frame, and its role is uncertain. V was clipped by 4 bases and J by 6 bases, with 6 bases between them. CDR3 length: 12 residues. The CDR3 loop reads CASSSGDEKLFF. The CDR3 DNA follows: TGTGCCAGCAGTTCCGGCGATGAAAAACTGTTTTTT.

The table lists this clonotype with many counts. The chain links TRBV6-5 to TRBJ2-3, with D unresolved. The V gene lost 2 bases and the J gene lost 4 bases, with 13 bases spanning the gap. The CDR3 is made up of 15 amino acids. Germline CDR1 reads MNHEY; CDR2 reads SVGAGI. This CDR3 reads CASSYRVEPADTQYF. The CDR3 DNA sequence: TGTGCCAGCAGTTACCGGGTCGAACCGGCAGATACGCAGTATTTT.

This chain connects TRBV10-1 to TRBJ1-1; TRBD1 agrees at 11 bases. With V trimmed by 6 bases and J by 7 bases, 19 bases remained unmatched. In germline, CDR1 is WNHNN, CDR2 SYGVQD (reference sequence). CDR3 length: 18 residues. CDR3 nucleotides: TGCGCCAGCAGGTATAAGGGACAGGGGGGGAACTATGGGGATGAAGCTTTCTTT. This codes for CASRYKGQGGNYGDEAFF.

This chain links TRBV6-4 with TRBJ1-2, with D possibly being TRBD1 (6 bases). V was pared by 3 bases and J by 3 bases, with 14 bases between. Germline V gene data show CDR1 as MRHNA and CDR2 as SNTAGT. This CDR3 has 15 amino acids. The CDR3 DNA reads TGTGCCAGCAGTGAAACGGCAGGGGCATACTATGGCTACACCTTC. Its protein product is CASSETAGAYYGYTF.

The CDR3 loop is CASSEARWLLTGRTEAFF. The CDR3 region has the DNA TGTGCCAGCAGTGAAGCGCGGTGGCTTTTAACGGGGCGCACTGAAGCTTTCTTT. The chain joins TRBV2 to TRBJ1-1, with D possibly being TRBD1 (5 bases). This CDR3 comprises 18 residues. V lost 0 bases and J lost 4, with 21 bases in between. Per the germline V gene, CDR1 is SNHLY and CDR2 is FYNNEI.

There are many counts of this clonotype. This rearrangement joins TRBV11-2 to TRBJ2-2; perhaps TRBD2 as D (5 bases). Germline V gene data show CDR1 as SGHAT and CDR2 as FQNNGV. The CDR3 sequence is 14 residues long. With 5 bases removed from V and 4 bases from J, the gap between germline ends came to 11 bases. This CDR3 reads CASSITSSTGELFF. The CDR3 bases are TGTGCCAGCAGCATCACTAGTTCCACCGGGGAGCTGTTTTTT.

This rearrangement joins TRBV4-1 to TRBJ2-5; D may be TRBD2 (6 bases). The CDR3 spans 16 residues. CDR1 MGHRA and CDR2 YSYEKL come from the germline V gene. Between the trimmed V and J ends, which lost 0 bases and 1 base, there was a span of 12 bases. The CDR3 reads CASSQEGGAGQETQYF. As DNA, the CDR3 is TGCGCCAGCAGCCAAGAAGGAGGGGCAGGCCAAGAGACCCAGTACTTC.

The J gene is TRBJ2-1, the V gene TRBV14; no firm D call. Germline assignment: CDR1 SGHDN and CDR2 FVKESK. The V gene lost 8 bases and the J gene lost 0 bases, with 11 bases spanning the gap. This CDR3 is built from 14 residues. This CDR3 is CASGILSSYNEQFF. In DNA, the CDR3 is TGTGCCAGCGGCATACTGAGCTCCTACAATGAGCAGTTCTTC.

This clonotype was seen at least ten times. J is TRBJ1-1 and V is TRBV24-1; unclear D gene. Germline CDR1 reads KGHDR; CDR2 reads SFDVKD. CDR3 length: 14 amino acids. V shed 9 bases and J shed 0 bases, with 13 bases lying between them. The CDR3 nucleotides read TGTGCCACCCGATCCGGGGAATTGAACACTGAAGCTTTCTTT. It yields the protein CATRSGELNTEAFF.

Many counts were recorded for this clonotype. The chain combines TRBV11-2 with TRBJ2-6; D not certain. V lost 3 bases and J 4 bases, leaving 13 bases between the germline ends. Germline values: CDR1 SGHAT, CDR2 FQNNGV. The CDR3 contains 16 residues. The CDR3 DNA reads TGTGCCAGCAGCTTGTCTTCGGTGGCGGGGGCCAACGTCCTGACTTTC. Translating gives CASSLSSVAGANVLTF.

This clonotype showed up many times. The genes are TRBV3-1 and TRBJ2-2, with a possible D match to TRBD2 (6 bases). The CDR3 spans 14 residues. V was cut by 3 bases and J by 6 bases, with 11 bases left in between. Germline V lookup: CDR1 LGHDT, CDR2 YNNKEL (reference sequence). The CDR3 bases are TGTGCCAGCAGCCAGATAGGGGAGGCCGGGGAGCTGTTTTTT. It encodes CASSQIGEAGELFF.

The chain is built from TRBV29-1 and TRBJ2-7, with D tentatively TRBD1 (6 bases). Germline CDR1 reads SQVTM; CDR2 reads ANQGSEA. V was clipped by 6 bases and J by 5 bases, with 17 bases between them. The CDR3 consists of 13 residues. In nucleotides, the CDR3 is TGCAGCGTCCGGACAGTCCTAACCCACGAGCAGTACTTC. This sequence encodes CSVRTVLTHEQYF.

This clonotype was seen more than once but under ten times. This chain's CDR3 is CASSPAIFYEQYF. DNA of the CDR3: TGTGCCAGCAGCCCCGCGATATTCTACGAGCAGTACTTC. The genes are TRBV7-2 and TRBJ2-7; no reliable D call. This CDR3 is built from 13 residues. The germline gives CDR1 SGHTA, CDR2 FQGNSA. Trimming took off 5 bases at V and 3 bases at J, with 11 bases between the two ends.

This clonotype was counted between two and nine times. This chain uses TRBV2 with TRBJ2-1, with D perhaps TRBD1 (7 bases). CDR3 size: 15 residues. Trimming removed 5 bases from V and 1 base from J, with 12 bases in between. Germline CDR1 SNHLY, CDR2 FYNNEI. CDR3 nucleotide sequence: TGTGCCAGCAGTTATCAGGGGGGTTCCTACAATGAGCAGTTCTTC. Translation gives CASSYQGGSYNEQFF.